This TCR beta chain stems from a study of cytomegalovirus exposure and HLA in healthy donors. CDR1 and CDR2 from the germline V gene are MDHEN and SYDVKM. V was cut by 5 bases and J by 2 bases, with 20 bases left in between. CDR3 length equals 17 residues. TCRdb keeps only in-frame clones here, not all; method: immunoSEQ multiplex PCR. The table includes about 71,000 clones, approximately 94% detected once. The V and J genes are TRBV28 and TRBJ2-3, with D possibly being TRBD2 (6 bases). This clonotype was sampled from a woman younger than 30 in good health and CMV-seronegative. Sequenced: PBMCs. The CDR3: CASSPYPTRGFTDTQYF. The CDR3 bases are TGTGCCAGCAGTCCATATCCGACTAGGGGCTTCACAGATACGCAGTATTTT.